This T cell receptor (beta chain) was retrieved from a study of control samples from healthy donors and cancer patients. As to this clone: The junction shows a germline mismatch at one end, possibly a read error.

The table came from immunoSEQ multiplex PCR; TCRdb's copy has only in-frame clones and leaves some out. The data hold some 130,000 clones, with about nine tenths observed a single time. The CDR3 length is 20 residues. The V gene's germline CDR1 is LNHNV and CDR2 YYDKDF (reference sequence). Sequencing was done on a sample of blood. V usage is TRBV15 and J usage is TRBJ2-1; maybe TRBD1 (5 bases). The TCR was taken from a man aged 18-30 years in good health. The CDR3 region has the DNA TGTGCCACCAGCAGATCAAGACCGGACACGGGTTCGGGCTCCTACAATGGGCAGTTCTTC. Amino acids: CATSRSRPDTGSGSYNGQFF.